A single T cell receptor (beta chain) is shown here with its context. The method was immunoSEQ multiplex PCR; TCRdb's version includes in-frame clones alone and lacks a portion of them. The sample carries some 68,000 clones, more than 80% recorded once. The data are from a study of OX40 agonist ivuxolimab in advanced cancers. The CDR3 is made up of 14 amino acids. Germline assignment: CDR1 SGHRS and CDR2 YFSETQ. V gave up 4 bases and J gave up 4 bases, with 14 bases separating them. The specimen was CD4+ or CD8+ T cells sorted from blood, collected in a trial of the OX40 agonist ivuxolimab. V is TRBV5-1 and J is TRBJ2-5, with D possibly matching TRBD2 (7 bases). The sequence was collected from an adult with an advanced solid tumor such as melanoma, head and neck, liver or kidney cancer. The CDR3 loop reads CASSPRGAGETQYF. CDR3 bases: TGCGCCAGCAGCCCCCGGGGGGCGGGAGAGACCCAGTACTTC.